This paragraph covers one T cell receptor (beta chain) sequence. Its antigen is unidentified. UMI-labeled 5' RACE TRB cDNA libraries were prepared from the cells. TCRdb derives one entry per CDR3 protein from the 5' RACE reads, leaving out DNA. This table lists some 150,000 distinct CDR3 sequences. Each CD8+ T cell subset was flow-sorted in triplicate. Every sort contained some 300,000 cells. This entry comes from a study of CXCR3-negative and CXCR3-positive naive CD8 T cells. This CDR3 has 16 residues. Germline V gives CDR1 MRHNA, CDR2 SNTAGT. Study-wide results and caveats: The study found more hydrophobic TRB CDR3s in CXCR3-positive naive cells than in CXCR3-negative naive cells.

The chain links TRBV6-4 to TRBJ2-1; with no DNA, the TCRdb D assignment of TRBD1 cannot be verified. Sequenced input: naive CXCR3+ CD8+ T cells from blood. Subset specified: CD45RO-CCR7+CD27+CD95- naive CD8+ T cells expressing CXCR3 (TNR3+). The TCR sequence derives from a human donor in good health. Some clones in this sample may be carry-over from other donors' samples. CDR3 sequence: CASSSPGQGIYNEQFF.